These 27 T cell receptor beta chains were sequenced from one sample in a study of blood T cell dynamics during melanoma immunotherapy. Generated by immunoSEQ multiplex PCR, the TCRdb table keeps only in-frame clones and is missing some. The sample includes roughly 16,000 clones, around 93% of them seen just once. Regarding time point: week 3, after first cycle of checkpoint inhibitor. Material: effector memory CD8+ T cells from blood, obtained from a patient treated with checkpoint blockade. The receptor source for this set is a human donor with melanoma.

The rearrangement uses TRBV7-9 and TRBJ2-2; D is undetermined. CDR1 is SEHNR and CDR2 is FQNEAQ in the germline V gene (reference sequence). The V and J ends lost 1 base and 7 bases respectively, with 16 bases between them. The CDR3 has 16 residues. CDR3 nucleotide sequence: TGTGCCAGCAGCTTAGGGGCAATAGGCGGTGGCGGGGAGCTGTTTTTT. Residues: CASSLGAIGGGGELFF.

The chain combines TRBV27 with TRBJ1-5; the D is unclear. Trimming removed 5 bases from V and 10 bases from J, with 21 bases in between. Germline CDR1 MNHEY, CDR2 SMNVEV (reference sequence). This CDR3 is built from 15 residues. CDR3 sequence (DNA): TGTGCCAGCAGTCCCGGGGTAGGTCGGGGATATCCCCAGCATTTT. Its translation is CASSPGVGRGYPQHF.

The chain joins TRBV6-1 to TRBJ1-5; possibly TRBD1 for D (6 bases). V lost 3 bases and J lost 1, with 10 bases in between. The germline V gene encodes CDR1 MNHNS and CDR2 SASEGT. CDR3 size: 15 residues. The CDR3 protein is CASSEYRGSNQPQHF. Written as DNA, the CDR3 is TGTGCCAGCAGTGAGTATAGGGGGAGCAATCAGCCCCAGCATTTT.

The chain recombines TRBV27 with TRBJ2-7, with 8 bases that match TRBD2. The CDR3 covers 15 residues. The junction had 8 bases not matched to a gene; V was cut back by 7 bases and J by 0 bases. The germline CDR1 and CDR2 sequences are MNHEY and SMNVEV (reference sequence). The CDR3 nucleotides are TGTGCCAGCATTAAACGAGGGACTAGCTCCTACGAGCAGTACTTC. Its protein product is CASIKRGTSSYEQYF.

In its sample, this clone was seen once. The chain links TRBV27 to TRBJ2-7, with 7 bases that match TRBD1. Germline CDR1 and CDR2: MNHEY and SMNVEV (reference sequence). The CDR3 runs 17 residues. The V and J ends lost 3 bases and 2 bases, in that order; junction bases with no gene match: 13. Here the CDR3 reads CASSFLGTASHPYEQYF. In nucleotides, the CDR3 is TGTGCCAGCAGTTTCCTCGGGACAGCCTCACACCCCTACGAGCAGTACTTC.

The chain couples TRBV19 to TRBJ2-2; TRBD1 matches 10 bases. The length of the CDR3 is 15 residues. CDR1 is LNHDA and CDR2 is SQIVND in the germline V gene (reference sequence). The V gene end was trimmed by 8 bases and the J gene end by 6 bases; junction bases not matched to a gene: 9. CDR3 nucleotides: TGTGCCAGTGGGGGGACAGGGGAAGGACCCGGGGAGCTGTTTTTT. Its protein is CASGGTGEGPGELFF.

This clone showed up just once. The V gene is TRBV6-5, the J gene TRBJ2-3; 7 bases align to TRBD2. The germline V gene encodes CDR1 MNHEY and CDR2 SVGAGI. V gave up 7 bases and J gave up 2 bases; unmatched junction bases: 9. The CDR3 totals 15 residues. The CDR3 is CASNLRGLDTDTQYF. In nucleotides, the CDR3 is TGTGCCAGCAACTTGCGGGGGTTGGACACAGATACGCAGTATTTT.

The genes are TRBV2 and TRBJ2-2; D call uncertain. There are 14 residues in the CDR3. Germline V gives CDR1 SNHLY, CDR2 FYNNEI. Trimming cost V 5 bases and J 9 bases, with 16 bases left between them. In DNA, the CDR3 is TGTGCCAGCAGTAACTGGGCTGAAAAAAGGGAGCTGTTTTTT. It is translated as CASSNWAEKRELFF. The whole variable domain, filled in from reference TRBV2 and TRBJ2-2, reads EPEVTQTPSHQVTQMGQEVILRCVPISNHLYFYWYRQILGQKVEFLVSFYNNEISEKSEIFDDQFSVERPDGSNFTLKIRSTKLEDSAMYFCASSNWAEKRELFFGEGSRLTVL.

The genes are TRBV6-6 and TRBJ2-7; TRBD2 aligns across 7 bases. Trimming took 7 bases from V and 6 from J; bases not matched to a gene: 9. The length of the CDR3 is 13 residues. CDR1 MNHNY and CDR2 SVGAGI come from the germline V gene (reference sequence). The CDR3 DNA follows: TGTGCCAGCACTCACGGGGGGATTTCCGAGCAGTACTTC. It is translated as CASTHGGISEQYF.

The CDR3 protein is CASTDYYEQYF. As DNA, the CDR3 is TGTGCCAGCACCGACTACTACGAGCAGTACTTC. V is TRBV28 and J is TRBJ2-7; TRBD2 is a possible D gene (5 bases). Trimming removed 7 bases at V and 3 bases at J, with 7 bases between. The CDR3 sequence is 11 residues long. Germline lookup yields CDR1 MDHEN and CDR2 SYDVKM.

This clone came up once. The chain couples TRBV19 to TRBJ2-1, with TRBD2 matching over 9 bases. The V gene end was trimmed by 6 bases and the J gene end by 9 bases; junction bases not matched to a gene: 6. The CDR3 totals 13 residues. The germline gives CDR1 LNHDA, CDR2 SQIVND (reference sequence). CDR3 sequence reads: CASSPGLAFEQFF. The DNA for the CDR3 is TGTGCCAGTAGCCCGGGACTAGCATTTGAGCAGTTCTTC. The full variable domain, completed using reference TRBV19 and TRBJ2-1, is DGGITQSPKYLFRKEGQNVTLSCEQNLNHDAMYWYRQDPGQGLRLIYYSQIVNDFQKGDIAEGYSVSREKKESFPLTVTSAQKNPTAFYLCASSPGLAFEQFFGPGTRLTVL.

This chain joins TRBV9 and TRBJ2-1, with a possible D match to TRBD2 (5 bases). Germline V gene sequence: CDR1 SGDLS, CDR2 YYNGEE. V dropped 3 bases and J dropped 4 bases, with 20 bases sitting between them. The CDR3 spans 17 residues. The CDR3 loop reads CASSGLASASRYNEQFF. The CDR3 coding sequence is TGTGCCAGCAGCGGCTTAGCTTCGGCTAGCAGATACAATGAGCAGTTCTTC. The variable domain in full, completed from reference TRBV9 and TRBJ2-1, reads DSGVTQTPKHLITATGQRVTLRCSPRSGDLSVYWYQQSLDQGLQFLIQYYNGEERAKGNILERFSAQQFPDLHSELNLSSLELGDSALYFCASSGLASASRYNEQFFGPGTRLTVL.

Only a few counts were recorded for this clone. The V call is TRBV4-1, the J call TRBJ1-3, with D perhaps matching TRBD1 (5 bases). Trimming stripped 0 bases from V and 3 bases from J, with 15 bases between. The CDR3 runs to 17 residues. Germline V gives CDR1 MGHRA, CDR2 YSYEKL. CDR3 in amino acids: CASSQERLRDGGNTIYF. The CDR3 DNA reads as TGCGCCAGCAGCCAAGAACGGCTCCGGGACGGTGGAAACACCATATATTTT.

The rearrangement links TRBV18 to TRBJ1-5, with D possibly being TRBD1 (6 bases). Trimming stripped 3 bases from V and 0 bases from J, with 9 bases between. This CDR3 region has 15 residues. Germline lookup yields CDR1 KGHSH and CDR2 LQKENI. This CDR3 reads CASSPVGGSNQPQHF. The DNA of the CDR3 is TGTGCCAGCTCACCGGTAGGGGGTAGCAATCAGCCCCAGCATTTT.

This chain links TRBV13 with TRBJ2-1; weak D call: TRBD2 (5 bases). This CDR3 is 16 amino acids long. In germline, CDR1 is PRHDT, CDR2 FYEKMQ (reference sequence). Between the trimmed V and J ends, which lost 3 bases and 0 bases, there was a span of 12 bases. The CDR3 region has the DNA TGTGCCAGCAGCTTCGGCGGGTTGAGCTCCTACAATGAGCAGTTCTTC. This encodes CASSFGGLSSYNEQFF.

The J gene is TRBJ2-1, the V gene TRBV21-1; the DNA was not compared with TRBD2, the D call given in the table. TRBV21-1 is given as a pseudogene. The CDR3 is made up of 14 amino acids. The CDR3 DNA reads TGTGCCAGCAGCGGCGGGAGGGCCAAGAATGAGCAGTTCTTC. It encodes CASSGGRAKNEQFF.

This CDR3 is CASSLAGGGREKLFF. CDR3 DNA: TGTGCCAGCAGCCTCGCAGGGGGGGGCCGAGAAAAACTGTTTTTT. The rearrangement uses TRBV13 and TRBJ1-4; 7 bases align to TRBD1. The germline CDR1 and CDR2 sequences are PRHDT and FYEKMQ (reference sequence). Trimming at V came to 5 bases and at J to 8 bases, leaving 11 bases not matched to a gene. The CDR3 runs 15 residues.

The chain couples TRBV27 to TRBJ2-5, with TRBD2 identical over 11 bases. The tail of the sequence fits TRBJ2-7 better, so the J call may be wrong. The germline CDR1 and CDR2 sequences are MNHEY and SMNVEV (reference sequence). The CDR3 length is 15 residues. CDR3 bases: TGTGCCAGCAAACCCGGGACTAGCGGCTACTACGAGCAGTACTTC. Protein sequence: CASKPGTSGYYEQYF.

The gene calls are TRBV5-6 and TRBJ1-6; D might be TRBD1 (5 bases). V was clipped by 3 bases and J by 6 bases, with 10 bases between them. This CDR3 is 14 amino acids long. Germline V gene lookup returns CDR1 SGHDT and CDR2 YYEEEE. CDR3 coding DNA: TGTGCCAGCAGCTCAGGACACTTTAATTCACCCCTCCACTTT. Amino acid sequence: CASSSGHFNSPLHF.

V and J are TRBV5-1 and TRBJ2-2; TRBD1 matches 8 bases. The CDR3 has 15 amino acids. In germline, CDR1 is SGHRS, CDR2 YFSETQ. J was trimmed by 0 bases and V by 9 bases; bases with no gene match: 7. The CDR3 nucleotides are TGCGCCAACTCGGGGGACAGGCCGAACACCGGGGAGCTGTTTTTT. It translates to CANSGDRPNTGELFF.

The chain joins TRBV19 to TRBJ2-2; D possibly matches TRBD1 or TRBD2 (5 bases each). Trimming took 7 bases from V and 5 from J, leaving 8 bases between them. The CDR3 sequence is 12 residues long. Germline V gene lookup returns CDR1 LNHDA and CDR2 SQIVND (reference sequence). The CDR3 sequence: CASKGETGELFF. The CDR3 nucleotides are TGTGCCAGTAAAGGGGAGACCGGGGAGCTGTTTTTT.

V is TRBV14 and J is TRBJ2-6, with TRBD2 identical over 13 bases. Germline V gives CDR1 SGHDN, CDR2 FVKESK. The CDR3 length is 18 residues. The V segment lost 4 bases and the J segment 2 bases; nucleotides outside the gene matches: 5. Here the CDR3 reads CASSPGGLAGTGANVLTF. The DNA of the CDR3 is TGTGCCAGCAGCCCTGGGGGACTAGCGGGAACTGGGGCCAACGTCCTGACTTTC.

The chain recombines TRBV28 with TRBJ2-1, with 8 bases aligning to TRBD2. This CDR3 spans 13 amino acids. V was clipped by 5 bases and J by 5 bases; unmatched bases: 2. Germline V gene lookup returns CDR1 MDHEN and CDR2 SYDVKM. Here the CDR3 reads CASSILADNEQFF. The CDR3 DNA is TGTGCCAGCAGTATACTAGCGGACAATGAGCAGTTCTTC.

CDR3: CASSVEGGVKQFF. The CDR3 DNA reads TGTGCCAGCAGCGTAGAAGGGGGCGTCAAGCAGTTCTTC. The J gene is TRBJ2-1, the V gene TRBV9; TRBD1 matches 7 bases. CDR1 SGDLS and CDR2 YYNGEE come from the germline V gene. The CDR3 runs to 13 residues. V lost 0 bases to trimming and J lost 11 bases; unmatched junction nucleotides: 5.

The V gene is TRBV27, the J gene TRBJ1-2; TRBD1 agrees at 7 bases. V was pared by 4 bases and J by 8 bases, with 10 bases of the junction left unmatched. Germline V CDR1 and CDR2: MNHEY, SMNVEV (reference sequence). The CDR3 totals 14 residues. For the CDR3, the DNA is TGTGCCAGCAGTTCCCGACAGGGCTCAGAAGGCTACACCTTC. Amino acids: CASSSRQGSEGYTF.

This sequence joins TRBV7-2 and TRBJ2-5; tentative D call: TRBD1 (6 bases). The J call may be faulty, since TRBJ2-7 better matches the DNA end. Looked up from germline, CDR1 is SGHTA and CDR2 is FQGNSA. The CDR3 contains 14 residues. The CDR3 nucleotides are TGTGCCAGCAGCTTAGCTGGCAGGGGTGGCGAGCAGTACTTC. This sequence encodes CASSLAGRGGEQYF.

The CDR3 DNA is TGTGCCAGCAGTTCGGAGCGGGAGGGTTACAATGAGCAGTTCTTC. Encoded protein: CASSSEREGYNEQFF. This chain links TRBV28 with TRBJ2-1, with 10 nucleotides matching TRBD2. The ends lost 4 bases at V and 4 bases at J; junction bases unmatched: 4. The germline CDR1 and CDR2 sequences are MDHEN and SYDVKM. There are 15 residues in the CDR3.